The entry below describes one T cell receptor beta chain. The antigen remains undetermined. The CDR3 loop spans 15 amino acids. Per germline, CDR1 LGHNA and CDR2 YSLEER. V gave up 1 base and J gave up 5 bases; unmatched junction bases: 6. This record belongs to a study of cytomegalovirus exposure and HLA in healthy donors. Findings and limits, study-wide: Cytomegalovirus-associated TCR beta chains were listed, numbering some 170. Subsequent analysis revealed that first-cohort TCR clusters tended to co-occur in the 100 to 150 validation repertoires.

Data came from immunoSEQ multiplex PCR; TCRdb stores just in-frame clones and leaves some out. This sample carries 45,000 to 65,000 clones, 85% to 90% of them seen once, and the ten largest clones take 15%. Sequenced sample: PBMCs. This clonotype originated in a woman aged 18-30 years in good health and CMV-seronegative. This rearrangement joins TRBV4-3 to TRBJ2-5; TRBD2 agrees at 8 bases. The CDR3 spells CASSQALAGRETQYF. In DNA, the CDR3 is TGCGCCAGCAGCCAAGCATTAGCGGGGAGGGAGACCCAGTACTTC.